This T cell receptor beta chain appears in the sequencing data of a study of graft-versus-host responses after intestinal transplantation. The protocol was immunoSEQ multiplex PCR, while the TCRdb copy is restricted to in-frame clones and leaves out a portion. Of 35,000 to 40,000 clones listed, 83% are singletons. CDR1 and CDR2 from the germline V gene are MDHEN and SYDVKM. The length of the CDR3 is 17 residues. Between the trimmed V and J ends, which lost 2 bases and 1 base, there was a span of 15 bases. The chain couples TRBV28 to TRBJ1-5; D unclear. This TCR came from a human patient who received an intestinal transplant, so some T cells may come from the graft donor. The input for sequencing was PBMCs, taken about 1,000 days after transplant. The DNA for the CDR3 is TGTGCCAGCAGTTTAGACCTGGTGGGGTTGAGCAATCAGCCCCAGCATTTT. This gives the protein CASSLDLVGLSNQPQHF.